This T cell receptor beta chain originates from a study of blood T cell repertoires in COVID-19. At the level of the study: From the United States, Italy and Spain came samples of acute and convalescent COVID-19. The cDNA or gDNA used as material had been derived from T cells, B-cell-depleted T cells, or PBMCs.

As originally analysed: How many nucleated cells were present was estimated from reference gene primer amplification. The repertoire was sequenced with immunoSEQ multiplex PCR; TCRdb's copy has only in-frame clones and lacks some. V, J and clone size were drawn from that table, and D and trimming were deduced from the DNA. The sample includes roughly 150,000 clones, more than 80% seen only once; the top ten take approximately 3%. The CDR3 length is 17 residues. Trimming stripped 1 base from V and 3 bases from J, with 18 bases between. Germline V lookup: CDR1 SGHVS, CDR2 FNYEAQ. The chain uses TRBV7-6 and TRBJ1-1; D possibly corresponds to TRBD1 (6 bases). The clonotype comes from a man in his sixties with acute or convalescent COVID-19. The sequenced sample was peripheral blood. CDR3 nucleotides: TGTGCCAGCAGCTTAGTTTTCGGTAGACAGGAGGACACTGAAGCTTTCTTT. Protein product: CASSLVFGRQEDTEAFF.